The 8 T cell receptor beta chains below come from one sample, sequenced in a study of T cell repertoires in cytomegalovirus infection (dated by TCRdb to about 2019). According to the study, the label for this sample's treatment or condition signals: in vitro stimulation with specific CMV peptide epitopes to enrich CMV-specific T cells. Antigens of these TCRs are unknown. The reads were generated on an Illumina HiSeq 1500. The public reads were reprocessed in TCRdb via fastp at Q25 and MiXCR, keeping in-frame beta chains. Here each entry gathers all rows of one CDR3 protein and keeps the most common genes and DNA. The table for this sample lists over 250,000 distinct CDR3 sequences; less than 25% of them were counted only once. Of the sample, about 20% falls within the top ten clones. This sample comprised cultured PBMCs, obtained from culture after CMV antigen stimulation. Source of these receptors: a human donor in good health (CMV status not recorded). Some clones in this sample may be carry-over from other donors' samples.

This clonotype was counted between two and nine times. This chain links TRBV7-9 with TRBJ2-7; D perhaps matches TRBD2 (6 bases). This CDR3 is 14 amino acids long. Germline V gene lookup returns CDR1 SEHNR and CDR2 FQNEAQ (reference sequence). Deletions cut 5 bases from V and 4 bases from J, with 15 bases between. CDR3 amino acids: CASSTAGTQYEQYF. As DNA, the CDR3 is TGTGCCAGCAGCACCGCCGGGACTCAGTACGAGCAGTACTTC.

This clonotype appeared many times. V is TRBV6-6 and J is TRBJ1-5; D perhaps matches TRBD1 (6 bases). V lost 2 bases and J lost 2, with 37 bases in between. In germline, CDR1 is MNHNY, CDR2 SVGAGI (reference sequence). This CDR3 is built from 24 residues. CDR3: CASSYRVGEAGGWGAKDGNQPQHF. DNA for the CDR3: TGTGCCAGCAGTTACCGGGTCGGGGAGGCTGGTGGGTGGGGGGCAAAGGATGGCAATCAGCCCCAGCATTTT.

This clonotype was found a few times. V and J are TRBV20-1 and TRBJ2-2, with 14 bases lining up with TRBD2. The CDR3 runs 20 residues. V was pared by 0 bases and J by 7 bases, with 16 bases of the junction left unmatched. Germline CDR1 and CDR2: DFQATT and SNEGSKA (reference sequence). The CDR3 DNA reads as TGCAGTGCTAGAGATTACAGACTAGCGGGAGGGCCTAAGACAAGCGGGGAGCTGTTTTTT. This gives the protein CSARDYRLAGGPKTSGELFF.

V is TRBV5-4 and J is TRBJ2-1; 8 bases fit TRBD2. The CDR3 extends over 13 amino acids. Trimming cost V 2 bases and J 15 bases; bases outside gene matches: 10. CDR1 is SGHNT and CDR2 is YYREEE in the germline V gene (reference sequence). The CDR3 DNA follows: TGTGCCAGCAGCTTAGGTTTAGCGGGAAACCTGTTCTTC. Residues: CASSLGLAGNLFF.

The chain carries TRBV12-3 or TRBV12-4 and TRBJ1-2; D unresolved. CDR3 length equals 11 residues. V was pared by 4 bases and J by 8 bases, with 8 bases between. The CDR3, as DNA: TGTGCCAGCAGTTCGTCAGTGGGCTACACCTTC. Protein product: CASSSSVGYTF.

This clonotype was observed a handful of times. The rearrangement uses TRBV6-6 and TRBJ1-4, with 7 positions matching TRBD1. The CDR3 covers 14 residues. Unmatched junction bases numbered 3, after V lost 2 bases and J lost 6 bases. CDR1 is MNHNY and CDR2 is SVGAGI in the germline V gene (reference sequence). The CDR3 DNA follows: TGTGCCAGCAGTTACGGCAGGGGGGATGAAAAACTGTTTTTT. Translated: CASSYGRGDEKLFF.

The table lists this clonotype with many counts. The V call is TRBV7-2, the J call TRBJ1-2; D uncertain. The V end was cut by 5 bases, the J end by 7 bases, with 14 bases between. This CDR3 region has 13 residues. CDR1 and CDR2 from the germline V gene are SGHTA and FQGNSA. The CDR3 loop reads CASSPPLNRGYTF. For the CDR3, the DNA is TGTGCCAGCAGCCCGCCCCTAAACCGTGGCTACACCTTC.

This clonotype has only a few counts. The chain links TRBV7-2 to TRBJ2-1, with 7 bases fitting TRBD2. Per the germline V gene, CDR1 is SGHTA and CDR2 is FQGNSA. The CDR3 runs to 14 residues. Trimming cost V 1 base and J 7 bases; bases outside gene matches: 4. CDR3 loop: CASSLVGLVNEQFF. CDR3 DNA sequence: TGTGCCAGCAGCTTAGTTGGACTAGTAAATGAGCAGTTCTTC. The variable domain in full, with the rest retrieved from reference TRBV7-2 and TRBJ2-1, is GAGVSQSPSNKVTEKGKDVELRCDPISGHTALYWYRQSLGQGLEFLIYFQGNSAPDKSGLPSDRFSAERTGGSVSTLTIQRTQQEDSAVYLCASSLVGLVNEQFFGPGTRLTVL.